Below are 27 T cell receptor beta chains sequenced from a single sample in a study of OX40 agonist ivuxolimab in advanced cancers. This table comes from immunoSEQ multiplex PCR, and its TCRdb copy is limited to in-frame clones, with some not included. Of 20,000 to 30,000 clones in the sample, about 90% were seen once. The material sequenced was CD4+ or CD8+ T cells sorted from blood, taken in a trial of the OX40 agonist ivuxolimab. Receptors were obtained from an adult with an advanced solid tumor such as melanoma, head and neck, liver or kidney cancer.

CDR3 nucleotide sequence: TGTGCCAGCAGCTTAGATCTGGGCAGGCTAGAGACCCAGTACTTC. Its translation: CASSLDLGRLETQYF. The genes are TRBV11-2 and TRBJ2-5; D remains unclear. Germline CDR1 and CDR2: SGHAT and FQNNGV. This CDR3 region has 15 residues. Deletions cut 0 bases from V and 4 bases from J, with 12 bases between.

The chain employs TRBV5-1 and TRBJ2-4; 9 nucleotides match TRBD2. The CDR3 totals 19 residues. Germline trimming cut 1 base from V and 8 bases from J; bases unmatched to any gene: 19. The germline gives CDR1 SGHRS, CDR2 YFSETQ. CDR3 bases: TGCGCCAGCAGCTTGTATTCGGCGGGACTAGCACATAGGGAGGACATTCAGTACTTC. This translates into CASSLYSAGLAHREDIQYF.

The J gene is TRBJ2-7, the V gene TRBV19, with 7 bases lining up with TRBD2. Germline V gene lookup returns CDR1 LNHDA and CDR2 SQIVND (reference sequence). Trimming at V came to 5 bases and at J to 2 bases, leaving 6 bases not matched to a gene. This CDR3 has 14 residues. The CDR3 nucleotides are TGTGCCAGTAGTGGGGTAGCGGGCCCCTACGAGCAGTACTTC. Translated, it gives CASSGVAGPYEQYF.

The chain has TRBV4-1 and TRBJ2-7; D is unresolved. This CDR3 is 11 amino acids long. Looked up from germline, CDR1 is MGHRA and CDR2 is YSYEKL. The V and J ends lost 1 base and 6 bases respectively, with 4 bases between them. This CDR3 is CASSQGSEQYF. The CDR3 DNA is TGCGCCAGCAGCCAAGGTAGCGAGCAGTACTTC.

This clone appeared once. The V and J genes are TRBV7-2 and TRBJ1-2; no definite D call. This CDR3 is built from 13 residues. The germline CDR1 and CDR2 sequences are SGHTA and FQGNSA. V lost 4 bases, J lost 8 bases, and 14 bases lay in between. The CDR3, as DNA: TGTGCCAGCAGCTCTCTGCTCCCAGGAGGCTACACCTTC. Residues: CASSSLLPGGYTF.

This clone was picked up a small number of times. The CDR3 DNA follows: TGTGCCAGCAGTGAAGGGAAGGCACCGGGACAGGTTAGCAATCAGCCCCAGCATTTT. This gives the protein CASSEGKAPGQVSNQPQHF. This chain joins TRBV6-1 and TRBJ1-5, with TRBD1 matching 8 bases. CDR3 length: 19 amino acids. V gave up 1 base and J gave up 0 bases; unmatched junction bases: 11. CDR1 and CDR2 (germline): MNHNS, SASEGT.

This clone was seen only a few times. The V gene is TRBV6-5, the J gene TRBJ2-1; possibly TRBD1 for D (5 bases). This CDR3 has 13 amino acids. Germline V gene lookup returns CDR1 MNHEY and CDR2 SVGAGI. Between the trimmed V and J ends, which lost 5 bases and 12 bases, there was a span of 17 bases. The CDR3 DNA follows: TGTGCCAGCAGTCCCTCAGGGCGCGGTGGGCAGTTCTTC. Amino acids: CASSPSGRGGQFF.

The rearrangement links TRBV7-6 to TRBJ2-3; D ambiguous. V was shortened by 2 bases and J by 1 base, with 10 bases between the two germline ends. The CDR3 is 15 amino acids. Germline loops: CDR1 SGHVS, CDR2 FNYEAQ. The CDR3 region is CASSLTRTGTDTQYF. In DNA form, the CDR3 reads TGTGCCAGCAGCTTAACGAGGACGGGCACAGATACGCAGTATTTT.

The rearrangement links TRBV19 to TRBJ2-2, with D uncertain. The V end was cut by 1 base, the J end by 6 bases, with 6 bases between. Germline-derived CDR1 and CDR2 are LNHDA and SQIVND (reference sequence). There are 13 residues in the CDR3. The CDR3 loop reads CASSIGLAGELFF. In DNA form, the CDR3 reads TGTGCCAGTAGTATAGGGCTTGCCGGGGAGCTGTTTTTT.

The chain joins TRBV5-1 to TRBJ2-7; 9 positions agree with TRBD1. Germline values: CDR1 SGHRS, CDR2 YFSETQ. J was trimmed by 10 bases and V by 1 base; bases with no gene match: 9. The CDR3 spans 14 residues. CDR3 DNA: TGCGCCAGCAGCTTGTGGGACAGGGATACATCACAGTACTTC. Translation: CASSLWDRDTSQYF.

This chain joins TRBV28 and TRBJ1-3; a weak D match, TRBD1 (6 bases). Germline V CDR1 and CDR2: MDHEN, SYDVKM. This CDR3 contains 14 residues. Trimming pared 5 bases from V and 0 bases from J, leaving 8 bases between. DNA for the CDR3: TGTGCCAGCAGTCCACAGGGCTCTGGAAACACCATATATTTT. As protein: CASSPQGSGNTIYF.

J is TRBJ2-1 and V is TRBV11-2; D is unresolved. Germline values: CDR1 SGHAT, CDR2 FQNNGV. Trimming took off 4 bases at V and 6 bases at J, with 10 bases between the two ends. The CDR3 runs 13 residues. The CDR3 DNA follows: TGTGCCAGCAGCTCTAGGGCTAGCAATGAGCAGTTCTTC. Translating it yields CASSSRASNEQFF.

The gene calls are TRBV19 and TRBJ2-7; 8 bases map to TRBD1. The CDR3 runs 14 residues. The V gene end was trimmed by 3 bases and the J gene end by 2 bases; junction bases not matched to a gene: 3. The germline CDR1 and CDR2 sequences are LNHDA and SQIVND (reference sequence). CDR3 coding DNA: TGTGCCAGTAGTATCGGACAGGGAGCCTACGAGCAGTACTTC. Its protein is CASSIGQGAYEQYF.

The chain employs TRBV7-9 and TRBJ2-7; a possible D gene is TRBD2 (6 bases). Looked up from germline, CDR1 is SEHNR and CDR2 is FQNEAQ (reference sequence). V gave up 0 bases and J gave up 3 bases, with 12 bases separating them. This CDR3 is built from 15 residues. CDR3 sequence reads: CASSLAVAEGYEQYF. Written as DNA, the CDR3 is TGTGCCAGCAGCTTAGCGGTAGCGGAGGGCTACGAGCAGTACTTC. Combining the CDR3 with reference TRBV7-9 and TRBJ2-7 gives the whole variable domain DTGVSQNPRHKITKRGQNVTFRCDPISEHNRLYWYRQTLGQGPEFLTYFQNEAQLEKSRLLSDRFSAERPKGSFSTLEIQRTEQGDSAMYLCASSLAVAEGYEQYFGPGTRLTVT.

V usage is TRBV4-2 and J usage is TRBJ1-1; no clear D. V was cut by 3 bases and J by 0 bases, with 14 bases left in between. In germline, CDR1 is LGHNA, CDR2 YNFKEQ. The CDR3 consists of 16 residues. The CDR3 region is CASSQIPDFVNTEAFF. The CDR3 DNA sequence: TGTGCCAGCAGCCAGATCCCCGACTTCGTGAACACTGAAGCTTTCTTT.

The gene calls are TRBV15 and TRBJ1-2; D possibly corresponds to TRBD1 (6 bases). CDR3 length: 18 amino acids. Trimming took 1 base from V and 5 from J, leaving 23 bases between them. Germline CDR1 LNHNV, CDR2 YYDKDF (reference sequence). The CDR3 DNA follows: TGTGCCACCAGCAGAGCGCCCCCCATCCGGGACATCGAGTATGGCTACACCTTC. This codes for CATSRAPPIRDIEYGYTF.

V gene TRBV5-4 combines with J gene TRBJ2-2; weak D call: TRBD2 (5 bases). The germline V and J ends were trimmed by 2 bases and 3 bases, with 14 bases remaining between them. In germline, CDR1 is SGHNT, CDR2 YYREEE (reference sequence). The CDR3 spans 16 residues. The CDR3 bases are TGTGCCAGCAGCTTTGTACTTAGCGCAGACACCGGGGAGCTGTTTTTT. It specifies CASSFVLSADTGELFF.

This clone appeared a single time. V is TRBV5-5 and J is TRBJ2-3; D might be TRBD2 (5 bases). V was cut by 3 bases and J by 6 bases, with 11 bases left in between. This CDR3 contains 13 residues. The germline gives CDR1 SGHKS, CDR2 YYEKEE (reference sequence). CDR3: CASSSRAPDTQYF. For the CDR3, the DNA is TGTGCCAGCAGCTCGAGGGCCCCGGATACGCAGTATTTT.

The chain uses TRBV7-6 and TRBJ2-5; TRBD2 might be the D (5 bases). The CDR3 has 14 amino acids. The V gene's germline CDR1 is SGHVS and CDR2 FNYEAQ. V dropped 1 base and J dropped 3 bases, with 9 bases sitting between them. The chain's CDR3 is CASSLVLGEETQYF. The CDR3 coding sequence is TGTGCCAGCAGCTTAGTACTAGGAGAAGAGACCCAGTACTTC.

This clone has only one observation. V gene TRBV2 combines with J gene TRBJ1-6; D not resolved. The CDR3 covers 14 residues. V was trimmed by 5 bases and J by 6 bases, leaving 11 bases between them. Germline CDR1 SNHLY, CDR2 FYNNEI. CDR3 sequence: CASSNRELNSPLHF. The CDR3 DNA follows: TGTGCCAGCAGTAACCGGGAGCTTAATTCACCCCTCCACTTT.

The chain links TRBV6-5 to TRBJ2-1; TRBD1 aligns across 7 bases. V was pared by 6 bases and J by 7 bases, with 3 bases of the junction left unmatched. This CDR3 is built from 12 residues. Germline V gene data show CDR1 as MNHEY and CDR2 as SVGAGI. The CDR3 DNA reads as TGTGCCAGCAGGACGACAGGGAATGAGCAGTTCTTC. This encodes CASRTTGNEQFF.

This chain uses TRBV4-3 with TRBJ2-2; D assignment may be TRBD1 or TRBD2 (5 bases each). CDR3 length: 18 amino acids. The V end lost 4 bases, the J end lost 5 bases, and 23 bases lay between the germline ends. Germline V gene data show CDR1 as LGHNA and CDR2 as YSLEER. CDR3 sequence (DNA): TGCGCCAGCAGCCCAGGACGGGCGACAGCGGTCTCTACCGGGGAGCTGTTTTTT. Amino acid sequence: CASSPGRATAVSTGELFF.

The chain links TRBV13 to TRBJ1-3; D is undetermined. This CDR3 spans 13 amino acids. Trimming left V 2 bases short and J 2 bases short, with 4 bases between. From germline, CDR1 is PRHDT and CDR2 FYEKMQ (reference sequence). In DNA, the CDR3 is TGTGCCAGCAGCTTACTCGCTGGAAACACCATATATTTT. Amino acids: CASSLLAGNTIYF.

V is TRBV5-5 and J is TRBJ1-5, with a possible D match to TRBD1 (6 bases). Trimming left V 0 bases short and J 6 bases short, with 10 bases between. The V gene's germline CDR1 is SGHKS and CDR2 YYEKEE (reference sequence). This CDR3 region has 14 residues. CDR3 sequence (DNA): TGTGCCAGCAGCTTGGCAGGGGCGACTCAGCCCCAGCATTTT. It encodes CASSLAGATQPQHF.

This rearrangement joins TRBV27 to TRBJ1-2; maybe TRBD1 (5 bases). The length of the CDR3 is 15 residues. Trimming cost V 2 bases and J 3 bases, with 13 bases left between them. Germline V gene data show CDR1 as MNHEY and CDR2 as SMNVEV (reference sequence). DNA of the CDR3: TGTGCCAGCAGTTTAGAAGCGGGGGGTGACTATGGCTACACCTTC. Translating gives CASSLEAGGDYGYTF.

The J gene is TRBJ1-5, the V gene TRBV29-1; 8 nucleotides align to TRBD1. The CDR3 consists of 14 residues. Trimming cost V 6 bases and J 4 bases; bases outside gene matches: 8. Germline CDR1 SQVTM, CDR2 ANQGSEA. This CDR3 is CSVSSTGENQPQHF. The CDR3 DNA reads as TGCAGCGTGAGTTCGACAGGGGAGAATCAGCCCCAGCATTTT.

The CDR3 here is CATSSRANLWTSGRARDTQYF. The CDR3 DNA reads TGTGCCACCAGCTCCCGAGCAAACCTATGGACTAGCGGGAGGGCTAGAGATACGCAGTATTTT. This rearrangement joins TRBV15 to TRBJ2-3, with 15 bases identical to TRBD2. The trim removed 5 bases at V and 5 bases at J, leaving 20 bases unmatched. CDR3 size: 21 residues. Germline CDR1 reads LNHNV; CDR2 reads YYDKDF (reference sequence).